These 10 T cell receptor beta chains originate from one sample sequenced in a study of blood T cells in healthy people across ages. The use of a sample-barcoded 5' primer and a J-beta primer mix characterized a second PCR of roughly 6 to 11 cycles. TCRdb reanalysed the 5' RACE reads using MiXCR and keeps one entry per CDR3 protein. The sample consists of 1.5 million to 2 million distinct CDR3 sequences, roughly 30% of them appearing once. Sequenced material: blood. These receptors all stem from a woman in her 30s in good health.

This clonotype was seen a few times. The gene calls are TRBV30 and TRBJ2-7, with TRBD2 matching over 10 bases. This CDR3 is built from 15 residues. V shed 2 bases and J 5 bases; nucleotides not matched to a gene: 9. Germline V gene data show CDR1 as GTSNPN and CDR2 as SVGIG (reference sequence). The CDR3 DNA sequence: TGTGCCTGGAGTAGACTAAGCGGGAGGGCCCACGAGCAGTACTTC. This gives the protein CAWSRLSGRAHEQYF. Drawing the rest from reference TRBV30 and TRBJ2-7, the complete variable domain is SQTIHQWPATLVQPVGSPLSLECTVEGTSNPNLYWYRQAAGRGLQLLFYSVGIGQISSEVPQNLSASRPQDRQFILSSKKLLLSDSGFYLCAWSRLSGRAHEQYFGPGTRLTVT.

The chain links TRBV5-1 to TRBJ2-2; D is unresolved. Germline lookup yields CDR1 SGHRS and CDR2 YFSETQ. CDR3 length: 16 amino acids. Deletions cut 5 bases from V and 0 bases from J, with 14 bases between. The CDR3 coding sequence is TGCGCCAGCAGGTCGATTGGCGAGACGAACACCGGGGAGCTGTTTTTT. Its translation: CASRSIGETNTGELFF.

This clonotype was found a few times. This rearrangement joins TRBV20-1 to TRBJ2-1, with a weak D call TRBD2 (5 bases). The V gene lost 3 bases and the J gene lost 8 bases, with 20 bases spanning the gap. CDR3 length equals 15 residues. CDR1 and CDR2 from the germline V gene are DFQATT and SNEGSKA (reference sequence). The CDR3 reads CSARLLPGIVDEQFF. The DNA for the CDR3 is TGCAGTGCTAGGCTCCTACCGGGGATCGTCGATGAGCAGTTCTTC.

This clonotype has just a few counts. The CDR3 region has the DNA TGTGCCAGCAGCCCCGAGGACAGGGGGGATACGCAGTATTTT. It codes for CASSPEDRGDTQYF. The gene calls are TRBV9 and TRBJ2-3, with 10 bases fitting TRBD1. The CDR3 loop spans 14 amino acids. J lost 6 bases, V lost 4 bases, and 5 bases had no gene match. Germline values: CDR1 SGDLS, CDR2 YYNGEE.

This clonotype was recorded many times. CDR3 sequence (DNA): TGTGCCAGCAGGAACGACGTAACCTCAAAGGGAGAGCAGTACTTC. This sequence encodes CASRNDVTSKGEQYF. The rearrangement joins TRBV2 to TRBJ2-7; D is undetermined. Between the trimmed V and J ends, which lost 6 bases and 7 bases, there was a span of 22 bases. In germline, CDR1 is SNHLY, CDR2 FYNNEI. This CDR3 is built from 15 residues.

This clonotype occurred many times. The V gene is TRBV4-1, the J gene TRBJ2-1; D call uncertain. Germline V gives CDR1 MGHRA, CDR2 YSYEKL. This CDR3 spans 13 amino acids. Trimming removed 5 bases at V and 9 bases at J, with 14 bases between. The CDR3 bases are TGCGCCAGCAGCTCCCGGGCCACGGGTGAGCAGTTCTTC. This codes for CASSSRATGEQFF.

This clonotype turned up a few times. The V call is TRBV3-1, the J call TRBJ2-1; perhaps TRBD2 as D (5 bases). The CDR3 length is 14 residues. Germline CDR1 reads LGHDT; CDR2 reads YNNKEL (reference sequence). Trimming took 4 bases from V and 4 from J, leaving 11 bases between them. CDR3 nucleotides: TGTGCCAGCAGCCCATCGGACTTTTACAATGAGCAGTTCTTC. As protein: CASSPSDFYNEQFF.

The table lists this clonotype with a few counts. The chain carries TRBV10-3 and TRBJ1-1; weak D call: TRBD1 (5 bases). V lost 0 bases and J 3 bases, leaving 11 bases between the germline ends. The CDR3 is made up of 15 amino acids. CDR1 ENHRY and CDR2 SYGVKD come from the germline V gene. In nucleotides, the CDR3 is TGTGCCATCAGTGAGTCCGGGACCGCCTACACTGAAGCTTTCTTT. This sequence encodes CAISESGTAYTEAFF.

This clonotype came up a few times. The chain joins TRBV2 to TRBJ2-7; D gene ambiguous. CDR1 and CDR2 (germline): SNHLY, FYNNEI. V dropped 3 bases and J dropped 0 bases, with 9 bases sitting between them. The CDR3 consists of 14 residues. CDR3 in amino acids: CASSEGSGSYEQYF. The CDR3 DNA reads TGTGCCAGCAGTGAGGGATCAGGCTCCTACGAGCAGTACTTC.

Concerning this clonotype: A much larger clone is a single base away; this may be a read error. The chain uses TRBV9 and TRBJ1-2; 7 nucleotides match TRBD1. Germline V CDR1 and CDR2: SGDLS, YYNGEE. Trimming took 3 bases from V and 6 from J; bases not matched to a gene: 5. The CDR3 has 13 amino acids. DNA for the CDR3: TGTGCCAGCAGCGCAGGGGGAAACCATGGCTACACCTTC. Translated: CASSAGGNHGYTF.